The following is a T cell receptor beta chain sequence with its context. Its antigen is still unknown. Per-nucleotide qualities are absent, and no much larger clonotype sits a single base away. This specimen belongs to a study of blood T cell repertoires in COVID-19 (dated by TCRdb to about 2020). Concerning the study at large: For ImmuneRACE Cohort 3, a participant was defined as recovered based on two consecutive negative NP/OP PCR tests, clearance by a healthcare professional, or resolution of symptoms. The prospective study material was composed of cDNA or gDNA derived from T cells, B-cell-depleted T cells, or PBMCs. The sample metadata nearly always contained a de-identified subject ID, COVID-19 status, age in years and sex. The dataset comprised deeply sampled blood TCRbeta repertoires from subjects exposed to, actively infected with, or recovered from COVID-19. The repertoires were released in a freely available public database intended as a resource for research on the immune response to SARS-CoV-2. Where available, HLA class I and class II types were taken from metadata supplied by the sample provider and were not determined by assay-based typing. Samples came from the ongoing ImmuneRACE study (first 160 participants) plus 1,254 subjects from 6 global collaborators. Samples covering the acute and convalescent phases of COVID-19 were provided by collaborators in the United States, Italy and Spain.

The paper as a whole reports these results and caveats: How much clinical and demographic metadata was included differed by source and by participant, and the metadata was provided uncurated.

Reading from cysteine to phenylalanine, the CDR3 counts 13 amino acids. Only the CDR3 part of the read is kept: 39 bases, read in frame from the first base. Relative to germline, V is missing 3 bases and J is missing 7 bases, with 4 bases of the junction outside any gene match. The CDR1 and CDR2 encoded by the germline V gene (reference sequence) are DFQATT and SNEGSKA. Participants in the prospective study were enrolled through a virtual design, were aged 18 to 89 years, and lived in roughly 24 United States geographic areas. To assign participants to cohorts, the prospective study relied on clinical history that participants themselves reported in a screening survey and a study questionnaire. In the prospective study, mobile phlebotomists collected whole blood, serum and a nasopharyngeal or oropharyngeal swab from each participant. Prospective study participants could optionally give additional blood draws and questionnaires over an approximately 2-month period. Blood samples from the prospective study were shipped frozen or at room temperature prior to DNA extraction.

The immunoSEQ Assay, a bias-controlled multiplex PCR, was used to amplify TCRbeta CDR3 regions from genomic DNA. The authors processed their data as follows. Nucleated cell counts per sample were estimated from amplification of reference gene primers within the assay. To quantify the absolute abundance of each unique TCRbeta CDR3 rearrangement, sequence reads were collapsed and filtered. For each sample, productive Simpson clonality was calculated by taking the square root of Simpson's diversity index across productive rearrangements. Imported from immuneACCESS, the table was reduced by TCRdb to in-frame sequences with V and J called. These copies leave out some clones; in studies compared against another copy, an unresolved V gene accounts for under half, and the cause of the remainder is not known. V and J calls and clone size are those listed in that table; D and trimming were worked out from the DNA. Present in this sample are around 300,000 clones, 70% to 90% of which were seen just once. The ten top clones hold roughly 2% of the sample.

The receptor was derived from a woman aged 60-75 years in a cohort exposed to, infected with or recovered from COVID-19 (not recorded which). The sample consisted of PBMCs or T cells enriched from blood (not recorded which). The rearrangement combines TRBV20-1 with TRBJ1-5; 9 central nucleotides agree with TRBD1. The CDR3 region reads CSASGQGRQPQHF. The sequence in DNA is TGCAGTGCTAGTGGACAGGGGAGGCAGCCCCAGCATTTT.